This T cell receptor beta chain was retrieved from a study of control samples from healthy donors and cancer patients. V lost 8 bases and J 8 bases, leaving 21 bases between the germline ends. Germline CDR1 and CDR2: MNHEY and SVGAGI. The CDR3 contains 15 residues. The data were produced by immunoSEQ multiplex PCR, yet TCRdb's version contains in-frame clones alone and is incomplete. Here the sample spans approximately 88,000 clones, roughly nine tenths being singletons. The genes are TRBV6-5 and TRBJ1-4; possibly TRBD1 for D (6 bases). The sequencing sample was made of blood. The sequence derives from a woman younger than 45 in good health. The CDR3 spells CASVSTWGRGEKLFF. In DNA form, the CDR3 reads TGTGCCAGCGTATCGACATGGGGGCGTGGCGAAAAACTGTTTTTT.